The rows below give T cell receptor beta chains drawn from one sample of a study of cytomegalovirus exposure and HLA in healthy donors. Using immunoSEQ multiplex PCR, the repertoire was profiled, and TCRdb retains in-frame clones only, with some absent. This table holds 53,000 or so clones. The sample taken for sequencing was PBMCs. These receptor sequences come from a man between 18 and 35 years old in good health and CMV-seropositive. Both conserved end residues are part of each CDR3. The order of the fields is CDR3 DNA, CDR3 protein, V gene, D gene, clone size, J gene. A D gene is named only where the DNA matches it firmly. Clone sizes are given selectively: once, few, many, or a class where the clone is expanded.

TGTGCCAGCAGCTTAGTGGTCCGCGCGGGATCCTACAATGAGCAGTTCTTC CASSLVVRAGSYNEQFF TRBV7-6 NA NA TRBJ2-1
TGTGCCAGCAGTTTCATCACCGGGGAGCTGTTTTTT CASSFITGELFF TRBV27 NA NA TRBJ2-2
TGTGCCAGCAGTGAATCCTCTAGCGAAACCTACAATGAGCAGTTCTTC CASSESSSETYNEQFF TRBV25-1 NA NA TRBJ2-1
TGTGCCATCAGTGATTTGGGAGACACTGAAGCTTTCTTT CAISDLGDTEAFF TRBV10-3 NA NA TRBJ1-1
TGTGCCAGTAGTTGGTTCTCCGGGGTCTCCTACGAGCAGTACTTC CASSWFSGVSYEQYF TRBV19 NA NA TRBJ2-7
TGCGCCAGCAGCTTTACTAGCGGGAGTGACAATGAGCAGTTCTTC CASSFTSGSDNEQFF TRBV5-1 TRBD2 NA TRBJ2-1
TGTGCCAGCAGTGACTCATATGGGACTAGCGGGAGCCCAGATACGCAGTATTTT CASSDSYGTSGSPDTQYF TRBV6-4 TRBD2 NA TRBJ2-3
TGTGCCAGCAGTCCCCGGAGAGGGAGGCTCTACGAGCAGTACTTC CASSPRRGRLYEQYF TRBV27 NA NA TRBJ2-7
TGTGCCAGCAACCCGGGACTAGAGCACAATGAGCAGTTCTTC CASNPGLEHNEQFF TRBV28 TRBD2 NA TRBJ2-1
TGTGCCAGCAGCTTAGGTTTTCAGGGGGGACAGGCGAACAATGAGCAGTTCTTC CASSLGFQGGQANNEQFF TRBV7-6 TRBD1 NA TRBJ2-1
TGTGCCAGCAGCTTTGACAGCTTGACCGGGGAGCTGTTTTTT CASSFDSLTGELFF TRBV5-6 NA NA TRBJ2-2
TGTGCCAGCAGTTATCCTGGTGGGGGACTAGCGGGAGGGCCTTCCTACGAGCAGTACTTC CASSYPGGGLAGGPSYEQYF TRBV2 TRBD2 NA TRBJ2-7
TGTGCCAGCAGCCCAACACCGGGGGTACCAACAACTGAAGCTTTCTTT CASSPTPGVPTTEAFF TRBV7-9 NA NA TRBJ1-1
TGTGCCAGCAGTTACTCCGGACAGGGGTGGAATGAGCAGTTCTTC CASSYSGQGWNEQFF TRBV6-5 TRBD1 NA TRBJ2-1
TGCGCCAGCATCTTTGGAAACACCATATATTTT CASIFGNTIYF TRBV10-2 NA medium-sized TRBJ1-3
TGCAGCGTTACTACGAGCACAGATACGCAGTATTTT CSVTTSTDTQYF TRBV29-1 NA NA TRBJ2-3
TGCGCCAGCAGTCCGCCCAGACAGGGACCCTACGAGCAGTACTTC CASSPPRQGPYEQYF TRBV23-1 TRBD1 NA TRBJ2-7
TGTGCCAGTAGTATCGAGGGAGCTTACTACGAGCAGTACTTC CASSIEGAYYEQYF TRBV19 NA NA TRBJ2-7
TGCGCCAGCAGCCAAGTCGGAGGCAATGAGCAGTTCTTC CASSQVGGNEQFF TRBV4-1 NA NA TRBJ2-1
TGTGCCAGCAGCCTGACCGGGAACGAGCAGTACTTC CASSLTGNEQYF TRBV5-4 NA NA TRBJ2-7
TGTGCCTGGAGTTCTACAGGGAACTATGGCTACACCTTC CAWSSTGNYGYTF TRBV30 NA NA TRBJ1-2
TGTGCCAGCAGCCCCGTGGGAGAGCCTAGCACAGATACGCAGTATTTT CASSPVGEPSTDTQYF TRBV7-8 NA NA TRBJ2-3
TGTGCCAGCAGTTACCGCGGGACTGTCTACAATGAGCAGTTCTTC CASSYRGTVYNEQFF TRBV6-5 NA NA TRBJ2-1
TGTGCCAGCAGTGGGGACAGGCGGCGGGGTCCTGAAGCTTTCTTT CASSGDRRRGPEAFF TRBV25-1 TRBD1 NA TRBJ1-1
TGTGCCAGTAGCCCCACAGGGCCAGCTAACTATGGCTACACCTTC CASSPTGPANYGYTF TRBV19 NA NA TRBJ1-2
TGTGCCAGCAGCCCCGACAGGGGGAGTACCGGGGAGCTGTTTTTT CASSPDRGSTGELFF TRBV5-4 TRBD1 NA TRBJ2-2
TGCGCCAGCAGCTTAGGAGGAAGGGACATTCAGTACTTC CASSLGGRDIQYF TRBV5-1 NA NA TRBJ2-4
TGTGCCAGCAGCCCTGGACCAGGGAACTATGGCTACACCTTC CASSPGPGNYGYTF TRBV5-6 NA NA TRBJ1-2
TGTGCCAGCAGCTTAGTAGTCGGGATGGATGGCTACACCTTC CASSLVVGMDGYTF TRBV7-9 NA NA TRBJ1-2
TGCGCCAGCAGCATCCCGGCCGGGACAGGGGTTCACGAGCAGTACTTC CASSIPAGTGVHEQYF TRBV5-1 TRBD1 NA TRBJ2-7
TGTGCCAGCTCATCCCCGGGACAGCCCACCGGGGAGCTGTTTTTT CASSSPGQPTGELFF TRBV18 TRBD1 NA TRBJ2-2
TGTGCCAGCAGTGGAGGGGACAGGGGCCACACCATATATTTT CASSGGDRGHTIYF TRBV6-1 TRBD1 NA TRBJ1-3
TGTGCCAGCAAGGGGGCCGTACAATCCGATGGCTACACCTTC CASKGAVQSDGYTF TRBV28 TRBD1 NA TRBJ1-2
TGTGCCAGCAGCAGAACCCTAGCGGGAGGCCCCTACTCCTACGAGCAGTACTTC CASSRTLAGGPYSYEQYF TRBV7-9 TRBD2 NA TRBJ2-7
TGTGCCAGCAAATCTAGCGGAGGGTACCAAGAGACCCAGTACTTC CASKSSGGYQETQYF TRBV28 TRBD2 NA TRBJ2-5
TGCAGCGTCAAAGGGACTGACATGAACACTGAAGCTTTCTTT CSVKGTDMNTEAFF TRBV29-1 NA NA TRBJ1-1
TGTGCCTGGAATACCGGGACTTCTTCCCACGAGCAGTACTTC CAWNTGTSSHEQYF TRBV30 NA NA TRBJ2-7
TGTGCCAGTAGCCCCAGGGTCGACCCTAATGAAAAACTGTTTTTT CASSPRVDPNEKLFF TRBV19 NA NA TRBJ1-4
TGTGCCAGCAGTGAAGAGGGGGCTGGCTACACCTTC CASSEEGAGYTF TRBV2 TRBD1 NA TRBJ1-2
TGTGCCAGCAGCTCGACCACCGGAGGGTACGAGCAGTACTTC CASSSTTGGYEQYF TRBV11-2 NA NA TRBJ2-7
TGCGCCAGCAGCTTGGTAGCGGGGGCTAGCACAGATACGCAGTATTTT CASSLVAGASTDTQYF TRBV5-1 TRBD2 NA TRBJ2-3
TGTGCCAGCAGCCAAGGGGAGGGGGACACCAAAAACATTCAGTACTTC CASSQGEGDTKNIQYF TRBV4-2 NA NA TRBJ2-4